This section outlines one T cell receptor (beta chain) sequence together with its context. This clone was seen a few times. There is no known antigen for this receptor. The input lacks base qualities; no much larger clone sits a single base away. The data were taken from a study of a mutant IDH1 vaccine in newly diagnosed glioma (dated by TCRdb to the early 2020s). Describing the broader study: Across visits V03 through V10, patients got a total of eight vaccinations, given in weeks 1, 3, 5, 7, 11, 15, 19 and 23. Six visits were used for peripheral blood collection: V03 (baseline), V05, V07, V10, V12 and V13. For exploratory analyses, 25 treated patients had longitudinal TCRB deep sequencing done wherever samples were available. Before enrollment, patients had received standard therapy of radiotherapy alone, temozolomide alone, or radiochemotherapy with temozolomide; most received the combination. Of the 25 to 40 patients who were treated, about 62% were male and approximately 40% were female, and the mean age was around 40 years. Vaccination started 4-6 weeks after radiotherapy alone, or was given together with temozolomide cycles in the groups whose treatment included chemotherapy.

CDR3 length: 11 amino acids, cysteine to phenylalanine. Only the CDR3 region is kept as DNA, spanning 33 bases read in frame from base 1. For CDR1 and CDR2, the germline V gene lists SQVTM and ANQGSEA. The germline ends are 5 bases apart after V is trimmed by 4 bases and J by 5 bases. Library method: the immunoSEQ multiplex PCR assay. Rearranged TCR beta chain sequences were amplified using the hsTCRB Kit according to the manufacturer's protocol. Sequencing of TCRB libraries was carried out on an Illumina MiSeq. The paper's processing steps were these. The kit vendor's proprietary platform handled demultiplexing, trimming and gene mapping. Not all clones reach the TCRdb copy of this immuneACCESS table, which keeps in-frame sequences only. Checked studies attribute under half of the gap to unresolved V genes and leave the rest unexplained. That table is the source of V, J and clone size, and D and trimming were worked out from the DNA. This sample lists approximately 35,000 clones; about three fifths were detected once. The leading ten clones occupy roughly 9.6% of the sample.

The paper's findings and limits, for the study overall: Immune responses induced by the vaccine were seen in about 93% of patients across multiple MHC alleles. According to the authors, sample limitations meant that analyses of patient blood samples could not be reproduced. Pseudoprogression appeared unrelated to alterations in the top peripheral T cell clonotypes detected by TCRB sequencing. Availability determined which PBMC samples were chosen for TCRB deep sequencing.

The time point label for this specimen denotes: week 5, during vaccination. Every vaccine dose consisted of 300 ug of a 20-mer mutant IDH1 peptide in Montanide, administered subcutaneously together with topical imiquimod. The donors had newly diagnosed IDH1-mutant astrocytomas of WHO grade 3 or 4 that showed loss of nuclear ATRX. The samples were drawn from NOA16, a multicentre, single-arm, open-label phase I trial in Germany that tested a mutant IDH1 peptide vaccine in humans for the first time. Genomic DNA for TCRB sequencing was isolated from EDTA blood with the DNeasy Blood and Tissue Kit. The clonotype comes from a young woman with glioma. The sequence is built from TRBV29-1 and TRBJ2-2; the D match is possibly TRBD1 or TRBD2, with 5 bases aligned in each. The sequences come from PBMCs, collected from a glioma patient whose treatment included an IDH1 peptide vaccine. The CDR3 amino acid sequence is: CSVGGTGELFF. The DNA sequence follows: TGCAGCGTTGGGGGGACCGGGGAGCTGTTTTTT.